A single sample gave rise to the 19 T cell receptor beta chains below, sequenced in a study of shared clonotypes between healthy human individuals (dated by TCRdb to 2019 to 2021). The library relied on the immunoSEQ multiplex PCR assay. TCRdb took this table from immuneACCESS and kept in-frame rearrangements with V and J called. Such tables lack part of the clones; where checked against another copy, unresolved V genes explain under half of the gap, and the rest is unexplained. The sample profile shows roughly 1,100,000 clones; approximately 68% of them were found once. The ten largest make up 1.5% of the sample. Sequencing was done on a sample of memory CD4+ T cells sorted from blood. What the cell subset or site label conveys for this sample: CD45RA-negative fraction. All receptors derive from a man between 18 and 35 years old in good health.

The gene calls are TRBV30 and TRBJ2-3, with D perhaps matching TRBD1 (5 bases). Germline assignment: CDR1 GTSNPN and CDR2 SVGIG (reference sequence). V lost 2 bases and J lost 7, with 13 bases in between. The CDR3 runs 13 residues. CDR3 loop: CAWSPIGVYTQYF. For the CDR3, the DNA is TGTGCCTGGAGTCCCATAGGGGTTTATACGCAGTATTTT.

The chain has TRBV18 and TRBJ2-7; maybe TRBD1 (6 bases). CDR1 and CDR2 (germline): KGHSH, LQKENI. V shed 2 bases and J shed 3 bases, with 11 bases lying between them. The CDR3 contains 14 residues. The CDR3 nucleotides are TGTGCCAGCTCACCAGTTGGACAGAACTACGAGCAGTACTTC. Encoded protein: CASSPVGQNYEQYF.

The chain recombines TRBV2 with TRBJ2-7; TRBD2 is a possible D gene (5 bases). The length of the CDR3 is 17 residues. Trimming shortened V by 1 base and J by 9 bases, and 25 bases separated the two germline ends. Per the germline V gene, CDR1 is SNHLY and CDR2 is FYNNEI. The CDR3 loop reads CASSEGREGKALTRQYF. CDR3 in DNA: TGTGCCAGCAGTGAAGGCCGCGAGGGTAAGGCCCTTACGAGGCAGTACTTC.

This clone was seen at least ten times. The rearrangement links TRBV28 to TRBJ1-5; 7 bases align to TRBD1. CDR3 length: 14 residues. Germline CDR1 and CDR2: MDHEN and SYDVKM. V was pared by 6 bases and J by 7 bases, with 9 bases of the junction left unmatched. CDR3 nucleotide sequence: TGTGCCAGCAGATCAGGGGGAGGAGCACAGCCCCAGCATTTT. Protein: CASRSGGGAQPQHF.

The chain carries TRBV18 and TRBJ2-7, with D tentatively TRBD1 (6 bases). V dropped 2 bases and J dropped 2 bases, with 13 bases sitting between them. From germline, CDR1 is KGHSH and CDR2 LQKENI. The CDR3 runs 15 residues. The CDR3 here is CASSPGQGLPYEQYF. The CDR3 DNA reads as TGTGCCAGCTCACCAGGGCAGGGGTTACCCTACGAGCAGTACTTC.

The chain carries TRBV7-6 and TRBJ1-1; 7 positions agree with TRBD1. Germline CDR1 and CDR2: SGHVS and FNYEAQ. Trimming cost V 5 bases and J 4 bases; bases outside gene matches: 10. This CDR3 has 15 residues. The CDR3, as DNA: TGTGCCAGCAGCGCAACGACAGGGTTTGTCACTGAAGCTTTCTTT. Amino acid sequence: CASSATTGFVTEAFF. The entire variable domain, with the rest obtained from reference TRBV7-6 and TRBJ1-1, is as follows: GAGVSQSPRYKVTKRGQDVALRCDPISGHVSLYWYRQALGQGPEFLTYFNYEAQQDKSGLPNDRFSAERPEGSISTLTIQRTEQRDSAMYRCASSATTGFVTEAFFGQGTRLTVV.

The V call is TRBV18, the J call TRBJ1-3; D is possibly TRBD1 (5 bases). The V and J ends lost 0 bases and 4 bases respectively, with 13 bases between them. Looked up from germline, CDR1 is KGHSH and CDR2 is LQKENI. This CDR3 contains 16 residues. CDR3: CASSPPPRADGNTIYF. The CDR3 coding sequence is TGTGCCAGCTCACCACCCCCCAGGGCAGACGGAAACACCATATATTTT.

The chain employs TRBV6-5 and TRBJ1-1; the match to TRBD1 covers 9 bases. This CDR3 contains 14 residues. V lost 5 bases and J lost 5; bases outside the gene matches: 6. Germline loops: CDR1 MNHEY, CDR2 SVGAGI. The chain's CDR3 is CASSLETGGTEAFF. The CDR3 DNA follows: TGTGCCAGCAGTCTAGAGACAGGGGGGACTGAAGCTTTCTTT.

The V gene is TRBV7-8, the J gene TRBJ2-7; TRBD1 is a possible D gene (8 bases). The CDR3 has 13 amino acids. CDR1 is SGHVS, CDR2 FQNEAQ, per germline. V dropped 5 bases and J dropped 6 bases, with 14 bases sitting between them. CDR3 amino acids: CASSPDREGEQYF. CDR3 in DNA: TGTGCCAGCAGCCCGGACAGGGAGGGCGAGCAGTACTTC. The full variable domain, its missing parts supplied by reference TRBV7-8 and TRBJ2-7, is GAGVSQSPRYKVAKRGQDVALRCDPISGHVSLFWYQQALGQGPEFLTYFQNEAQLDKSGLPSDRFFAERPEGSVSTLKIQRTQQEDSAVYLCASSPDREGEQYFGPGTRLTVT.

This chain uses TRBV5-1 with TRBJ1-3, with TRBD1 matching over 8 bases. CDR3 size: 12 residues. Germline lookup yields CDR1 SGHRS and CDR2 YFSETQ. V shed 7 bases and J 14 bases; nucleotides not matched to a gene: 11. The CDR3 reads CASSKDREQVYF. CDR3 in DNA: TGCGCCAGCTCAAAGGACAGGGAGCAGGTATATTTT.

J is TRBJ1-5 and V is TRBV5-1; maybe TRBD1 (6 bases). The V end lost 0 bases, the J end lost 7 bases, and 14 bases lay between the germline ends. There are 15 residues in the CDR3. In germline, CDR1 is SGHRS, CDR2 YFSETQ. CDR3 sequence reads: CASSLDLGAGQPQHF. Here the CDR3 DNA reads TGCGCCAGCAGCTTGGATCTGGGGGCAGGCCAGCCCCAGCATTTT.

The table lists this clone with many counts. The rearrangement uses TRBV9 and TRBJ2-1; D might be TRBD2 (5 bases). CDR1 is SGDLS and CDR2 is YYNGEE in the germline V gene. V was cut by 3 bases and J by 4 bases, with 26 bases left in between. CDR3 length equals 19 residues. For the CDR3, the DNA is TGTGCCAGCAGCGCCGGGATGATTTGGGCTACCGCCGGATACAATGAGCAGTTCTTC. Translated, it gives CASSAGMIWATAGYNEQFF.

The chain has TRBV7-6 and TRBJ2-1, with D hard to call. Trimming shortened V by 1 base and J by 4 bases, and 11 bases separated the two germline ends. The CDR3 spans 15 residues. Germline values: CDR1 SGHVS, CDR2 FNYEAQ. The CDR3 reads CASSLGLHDYNEQFF. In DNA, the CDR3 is TGTGCCAGCAGCTTAGGACTCCACGATTACAATGAGCAGTTCTTC. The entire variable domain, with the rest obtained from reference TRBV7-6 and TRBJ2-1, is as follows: GAGVSQSPRYKVTKRGQDVALRCDPISGHVSLYWYRQALGQGPEFLTYFNYEAQQDKSGLPNDRFSAERPEGSISTLTIQRTEQRDSAMYRCASSLGLHDYNEQFFGPGTRLTVL.

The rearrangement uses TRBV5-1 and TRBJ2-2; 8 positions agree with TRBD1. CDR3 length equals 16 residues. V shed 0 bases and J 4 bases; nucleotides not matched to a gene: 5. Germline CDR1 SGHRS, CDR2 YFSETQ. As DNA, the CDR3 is TGCGCCAGCAGCTTGGGGCAGGGGGCGATCACCGGGGAGCTGTTTTTT. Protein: CASSLGQGAITGELFF. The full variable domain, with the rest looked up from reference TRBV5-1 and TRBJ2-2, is KAGVTQTPRYLIKTRGQQVTLSCSPISGHRSVSWYQQTPGQGLQFLFEYFSETQRNKGNFPGRFSGRQFSNSRSEMNVSTLELGDSALYLCASSLGQGAITGELFFGEGSRLTVL.

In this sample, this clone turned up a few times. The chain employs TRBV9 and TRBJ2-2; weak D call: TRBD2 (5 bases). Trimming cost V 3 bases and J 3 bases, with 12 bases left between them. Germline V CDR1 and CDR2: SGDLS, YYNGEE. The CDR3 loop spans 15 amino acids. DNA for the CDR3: TGTGCCAGCAGCGCCACGGACTCCCACACCGGGGAGCTGTTTTTT. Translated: CASSATDSHTGELFF.

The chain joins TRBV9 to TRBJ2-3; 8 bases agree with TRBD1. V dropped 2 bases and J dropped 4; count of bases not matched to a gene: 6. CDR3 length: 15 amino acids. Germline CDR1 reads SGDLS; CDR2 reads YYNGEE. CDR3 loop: CASSVGQGRADTQYF. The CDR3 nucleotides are TGTGCCAGCAGCGTCGGACAGGGTCGGGCAGATACGCAGTATTTT.

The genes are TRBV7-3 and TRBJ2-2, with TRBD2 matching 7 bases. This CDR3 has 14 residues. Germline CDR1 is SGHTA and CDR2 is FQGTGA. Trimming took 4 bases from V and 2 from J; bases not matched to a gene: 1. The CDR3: CASSWDYNTGELFF. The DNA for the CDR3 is TGTGCCAGCAGCTGGGACTACAACACCGGGGAGCTGTTTTTT.

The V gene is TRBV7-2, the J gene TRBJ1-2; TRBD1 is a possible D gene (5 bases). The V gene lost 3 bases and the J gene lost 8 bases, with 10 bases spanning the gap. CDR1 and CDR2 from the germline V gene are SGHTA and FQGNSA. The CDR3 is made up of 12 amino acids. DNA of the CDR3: TGTGCCAGCAGCTTTCTCGGGGCGGGCTACACCTTC. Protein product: CASSFLGAGYTF.

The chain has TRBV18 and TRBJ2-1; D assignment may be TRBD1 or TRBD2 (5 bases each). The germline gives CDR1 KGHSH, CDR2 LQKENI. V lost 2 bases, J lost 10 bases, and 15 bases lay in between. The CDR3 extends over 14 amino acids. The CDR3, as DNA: TGTGCCAGCTCACCAATCGGCGTCTGGGGGGAGCAGTTCTTC. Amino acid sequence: CASSPIGVWGEQFF.